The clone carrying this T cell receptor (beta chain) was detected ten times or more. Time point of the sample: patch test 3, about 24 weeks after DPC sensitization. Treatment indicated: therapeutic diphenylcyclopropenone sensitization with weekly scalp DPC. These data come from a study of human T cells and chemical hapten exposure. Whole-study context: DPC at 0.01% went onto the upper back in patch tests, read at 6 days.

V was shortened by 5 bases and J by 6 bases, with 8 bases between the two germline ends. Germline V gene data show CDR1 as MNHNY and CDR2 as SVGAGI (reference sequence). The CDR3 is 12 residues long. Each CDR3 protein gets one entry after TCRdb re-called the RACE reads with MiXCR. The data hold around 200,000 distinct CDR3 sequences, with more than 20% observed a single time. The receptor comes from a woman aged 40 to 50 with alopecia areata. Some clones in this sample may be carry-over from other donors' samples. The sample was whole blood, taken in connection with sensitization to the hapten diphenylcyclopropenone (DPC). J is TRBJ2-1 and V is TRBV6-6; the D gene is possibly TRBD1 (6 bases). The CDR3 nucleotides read TGTGCCAGCAGTCAGGGGATCAATGAGCAGTTCTTC. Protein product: CASSQGINEQFF.